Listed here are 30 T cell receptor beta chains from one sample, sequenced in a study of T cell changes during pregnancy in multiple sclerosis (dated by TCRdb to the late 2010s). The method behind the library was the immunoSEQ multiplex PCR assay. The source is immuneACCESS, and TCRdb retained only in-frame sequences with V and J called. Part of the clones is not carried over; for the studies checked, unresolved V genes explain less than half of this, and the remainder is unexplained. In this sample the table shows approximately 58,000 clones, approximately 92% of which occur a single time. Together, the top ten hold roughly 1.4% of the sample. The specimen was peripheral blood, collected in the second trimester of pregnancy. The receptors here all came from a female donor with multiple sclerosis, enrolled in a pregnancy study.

The CDR3 DNA is TGTGCCACCCCTGTCAGACCGGGAGGAGAGACCCAGTACTTC. This encodes CATPVRPGGETQYF. The V call is TRBV6-1, the J call TRBJ2-5; 7 nucleotides line up with TRBD2. The CDR3 totals 14 residues. Germline V gene lookup returns CDR1 MNHNS and CDR2 SASEGT. Unmatched junction bases numbered 12, after V lost 10 bases and J lost 4 bases.

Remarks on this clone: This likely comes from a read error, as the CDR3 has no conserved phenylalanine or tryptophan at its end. The CDR3 DNA sequence: TGTGCCAGCAGTGAAGCCGACTTTGGAGGCTACACCCTC. It encodes CASSEADFGGYTL. The chain employs TRBV6-1 and TRBJ1-2; D is unclear. V shed 0 bases and J shed 8 bases, with 10 bases lying between them. The CDR3 has 13 amino acids. CDR1 MNHNS and CDR2 SASEGT come from the germline V gene.

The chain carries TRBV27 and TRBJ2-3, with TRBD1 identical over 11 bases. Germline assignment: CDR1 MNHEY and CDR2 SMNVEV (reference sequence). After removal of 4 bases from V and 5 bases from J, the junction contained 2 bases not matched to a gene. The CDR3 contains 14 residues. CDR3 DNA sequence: TGTGCCAGCAGTTCCGGGACAGGGGGAGATACGCAGTATTTT. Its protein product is CASSSGTGGDTQYF.

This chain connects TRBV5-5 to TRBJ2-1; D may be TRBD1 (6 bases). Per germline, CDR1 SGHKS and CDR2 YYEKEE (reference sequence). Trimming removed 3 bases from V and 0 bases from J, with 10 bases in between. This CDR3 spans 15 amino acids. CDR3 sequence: CASSWDISSYNEQFF. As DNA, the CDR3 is TGTGCCAGCAGCTGGGACATTAGCTCCTACAATGAGCAGTTCTTC.

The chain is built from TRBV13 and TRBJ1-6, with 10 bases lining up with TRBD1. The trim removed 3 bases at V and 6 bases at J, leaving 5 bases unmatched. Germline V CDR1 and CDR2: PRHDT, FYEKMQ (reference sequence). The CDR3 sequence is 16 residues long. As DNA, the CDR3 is TGTGCCAGCAGCTTCCGGGACAGGGGTGCTAATTCACCCCTCCACTTT. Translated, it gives CASSFRDRGANSPLHF.

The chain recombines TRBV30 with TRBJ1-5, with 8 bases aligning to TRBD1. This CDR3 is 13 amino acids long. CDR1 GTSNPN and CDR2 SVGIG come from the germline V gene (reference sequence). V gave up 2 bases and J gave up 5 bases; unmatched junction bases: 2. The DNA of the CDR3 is TGTGCCTGGAGTCTACAGGGGGATCAGCCCCAGCATTTT. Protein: CAWSLQGDQPQHF. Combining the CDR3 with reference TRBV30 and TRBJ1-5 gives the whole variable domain SQTIHQWPATLVQPVGSPLSLECTVEGTSNPNLYWYRQAAGRGLQLLFYSVGIGQISSEVPQNLSASRPQDRQFILSSKKLLLSDSGFYLCAWSLQGDQPQHFGDGTRLSIL.

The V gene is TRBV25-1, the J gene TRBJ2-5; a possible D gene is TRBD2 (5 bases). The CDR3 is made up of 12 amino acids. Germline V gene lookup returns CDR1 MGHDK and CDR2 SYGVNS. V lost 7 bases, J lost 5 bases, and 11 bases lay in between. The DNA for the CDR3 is TGTGCCAGCATGAGGAGAGGGGAGACCCAGTACTTC. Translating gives CASMRRGETQYF.

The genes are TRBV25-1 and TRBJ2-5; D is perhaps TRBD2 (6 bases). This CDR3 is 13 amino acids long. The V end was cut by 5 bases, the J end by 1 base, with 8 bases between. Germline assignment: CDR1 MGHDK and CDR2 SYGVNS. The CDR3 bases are TGTGCCAGCAGTTGGAGGGCCCAAGAGACCCAGTACTTC. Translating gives CASSWRAQETQYF.

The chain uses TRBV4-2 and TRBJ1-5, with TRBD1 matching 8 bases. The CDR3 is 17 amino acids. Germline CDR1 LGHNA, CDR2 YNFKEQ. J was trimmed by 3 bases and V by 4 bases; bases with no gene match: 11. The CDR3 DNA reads TGTGCCAGCAGCCGGACCTCCGGGACAGGACACAATCAGCCCCAGCATTTT. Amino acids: CASSRTSGTGHNQPQHF.

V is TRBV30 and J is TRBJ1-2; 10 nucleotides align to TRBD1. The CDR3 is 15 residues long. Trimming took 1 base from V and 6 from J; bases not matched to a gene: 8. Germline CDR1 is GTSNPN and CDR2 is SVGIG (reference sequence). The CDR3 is CAWSDYSGTGDGYTF. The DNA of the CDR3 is TGTGCCTGGAGTGATTATTCCGGGACAGGGGATGGCTACACCTTC.

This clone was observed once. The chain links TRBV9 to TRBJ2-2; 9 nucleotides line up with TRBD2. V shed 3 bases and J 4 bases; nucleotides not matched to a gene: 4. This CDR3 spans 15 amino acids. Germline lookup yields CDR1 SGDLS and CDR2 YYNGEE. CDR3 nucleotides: TGTGCCAGCAGCGGGATAGCGGGAGTCACCGGGGAGCTGTTTTTT. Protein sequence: CASSGIAGVTGELFF.

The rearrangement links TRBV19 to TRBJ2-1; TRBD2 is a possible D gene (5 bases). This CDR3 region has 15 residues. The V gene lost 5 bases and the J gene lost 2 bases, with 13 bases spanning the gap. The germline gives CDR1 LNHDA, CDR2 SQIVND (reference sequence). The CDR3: CASSLLGSAYNEQFF. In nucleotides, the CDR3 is TGTGCCAGTAGTTTACTAGGTTCGGCCTACAATGAGCAGTTCTTC.

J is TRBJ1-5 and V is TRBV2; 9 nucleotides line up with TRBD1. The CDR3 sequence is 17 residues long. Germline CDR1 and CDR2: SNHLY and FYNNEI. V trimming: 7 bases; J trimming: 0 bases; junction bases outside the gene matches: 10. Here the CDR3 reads CASKGDRVAYSNQPQHF. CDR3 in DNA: TGTGCCAGCAAGGGGGACAGGGTAGCCTATAGCAATCAGCCCCAGCATTTT. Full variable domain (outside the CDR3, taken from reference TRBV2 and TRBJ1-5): EPEVTQTPSHQVTQMGQEVILRCVPISNHLYFYWYRQILGQKVEFLVSFYNNEISEKSEIFDDQFSVERPDGSNFTLKIRSTKLEDSAMYFCASKGDRVAYSNQPQHFGDGTRLSIL.

The CDR3 DNA reads TGTGCCAGCAGCTTGCCCAGCGAGGGGGCTTACGAGCAGTACTTC. Residues: CASSLPSEGAYEQYF. The V gene is TRBV5-6, the J gene TRBJ2-7; 7 bases fit TRBD1. Germline V gene lookup returns CDR1 SGHDT and CDR2 YYEEEE. The CDR3 totals 15 residues. V was pared by 1 base and J by 4 bases, with 8 bases of the junction left unmatched.

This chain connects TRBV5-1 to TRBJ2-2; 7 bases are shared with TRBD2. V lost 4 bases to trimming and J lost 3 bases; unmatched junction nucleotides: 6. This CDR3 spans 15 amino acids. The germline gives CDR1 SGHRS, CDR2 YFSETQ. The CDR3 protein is CASSRGSLDTGELFF. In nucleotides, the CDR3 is TGCGCCAGCAGCCGCGGGAGCTTGGACACCGGGGAGCTGTTTTTT.

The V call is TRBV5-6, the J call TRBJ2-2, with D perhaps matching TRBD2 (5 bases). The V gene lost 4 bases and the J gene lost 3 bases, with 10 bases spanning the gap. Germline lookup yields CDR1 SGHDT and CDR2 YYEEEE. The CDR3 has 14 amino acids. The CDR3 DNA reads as TGTGCCAGCAGCAGAACTAGTTACACCGGGGAGCTGTTTTTT. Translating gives CASSRTSYTGELFF.

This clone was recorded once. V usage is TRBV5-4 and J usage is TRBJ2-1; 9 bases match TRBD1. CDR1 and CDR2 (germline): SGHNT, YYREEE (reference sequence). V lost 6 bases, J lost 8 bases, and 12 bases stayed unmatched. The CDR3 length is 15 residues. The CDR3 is CASTADRGVLDEQFF. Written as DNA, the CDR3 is TGTGCCAGCACAGCAGACAGGGGGGTTTTAGATGAGCAGTTCTTC.

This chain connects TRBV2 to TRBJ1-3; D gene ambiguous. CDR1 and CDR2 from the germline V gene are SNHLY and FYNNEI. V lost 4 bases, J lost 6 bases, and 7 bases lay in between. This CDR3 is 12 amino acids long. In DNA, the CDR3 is TGTGCCAGCAGTGCCCGTCCAAACACCATATATTTT. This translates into CASSARPNTIYF.

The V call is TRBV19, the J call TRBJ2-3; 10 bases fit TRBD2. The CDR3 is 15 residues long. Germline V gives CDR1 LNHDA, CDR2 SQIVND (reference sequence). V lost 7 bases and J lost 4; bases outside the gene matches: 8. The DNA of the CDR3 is TGTGCCAGTAAGGTCCTAGCGGGAGTTCCAGATACGCAGTATTTT. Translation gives CASKVLAGVPDTQYF.

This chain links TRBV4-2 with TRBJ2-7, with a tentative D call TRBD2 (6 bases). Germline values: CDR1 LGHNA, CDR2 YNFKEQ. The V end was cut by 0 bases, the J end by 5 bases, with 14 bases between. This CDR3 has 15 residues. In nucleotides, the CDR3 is TGTGCCAGCAGCCAAGACGGGGCTAGCGAGGACGAGCAGTACTTC. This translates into CASSQDGASEDEQYF.

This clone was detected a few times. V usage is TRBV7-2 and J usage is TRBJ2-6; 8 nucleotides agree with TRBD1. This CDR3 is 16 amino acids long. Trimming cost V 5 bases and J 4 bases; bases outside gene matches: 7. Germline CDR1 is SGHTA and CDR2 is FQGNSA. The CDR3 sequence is CASSSTTGAGANVLTF. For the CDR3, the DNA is TGTGCCAGCAGCAGCACGACAGGGGCCGGGGCCAACGTCCTGACTTTC.

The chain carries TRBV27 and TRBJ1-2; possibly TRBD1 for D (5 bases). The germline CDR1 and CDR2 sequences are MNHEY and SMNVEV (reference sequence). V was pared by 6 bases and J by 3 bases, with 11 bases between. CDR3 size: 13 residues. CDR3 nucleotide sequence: TGTGCCAGCAGCCCGACAGAGGACTATGGCTACACCTTC. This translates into CASSPTEDYGYTF.

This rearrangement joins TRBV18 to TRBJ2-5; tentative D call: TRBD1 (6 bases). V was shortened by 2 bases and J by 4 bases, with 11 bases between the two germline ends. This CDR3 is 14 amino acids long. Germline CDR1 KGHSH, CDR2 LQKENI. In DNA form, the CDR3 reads TGTGCCAGCTCACCAGCAGGGGAGTCAGAGACCCAGTACTTC. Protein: CASSPAGESETQYF. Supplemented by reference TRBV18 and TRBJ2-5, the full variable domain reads NAGVMQNPRHLVRRRGQEARLRCSPMKGHSHVYWYRQLPEEGLKFMVYLQKENIIDESGMPKERFSAEFPKEGPSILRIQQVVRGDSAAYFCASSPAGESETQYFGPGTRLLVL.

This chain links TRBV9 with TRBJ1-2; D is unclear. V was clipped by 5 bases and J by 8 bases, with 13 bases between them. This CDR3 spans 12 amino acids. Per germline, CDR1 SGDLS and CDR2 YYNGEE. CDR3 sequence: CASSGPPGGYTF. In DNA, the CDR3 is TGTGCCAGCAGTGGTCCCCCGGGAGGCTACACCTTC.

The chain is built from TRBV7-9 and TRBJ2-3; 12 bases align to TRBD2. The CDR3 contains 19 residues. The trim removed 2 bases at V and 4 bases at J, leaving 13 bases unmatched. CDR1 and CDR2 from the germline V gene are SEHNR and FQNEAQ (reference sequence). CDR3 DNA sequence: TGTGCCAGCAGCTTAAAGACACAAACTAGCGGGAGGCAGCCAGATACGCAGTATTTT. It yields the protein CASSLKTQTSGRQPDTQYF. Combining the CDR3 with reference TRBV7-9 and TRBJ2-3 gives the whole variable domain DTGVSQNPRHKITKRGQNVTFRCDPISEHNRLYWYRQTLGQGPEFLTYFQNEAQLEKSRLLSDRFSAERPKGSFSTLEIQRTEQGDSAMYLCASSLKTQTSGRQPDTQYFGPGTRLTVL.

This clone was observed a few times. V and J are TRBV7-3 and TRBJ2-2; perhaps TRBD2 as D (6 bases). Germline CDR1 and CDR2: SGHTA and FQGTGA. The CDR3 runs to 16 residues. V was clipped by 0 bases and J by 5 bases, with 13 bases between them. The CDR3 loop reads CASSLTLLGRTGELFF. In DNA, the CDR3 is TGTGCCAGCAGCTTAACCCTGTTAGGGAGGACCGGGGAGCTGTTTTTT. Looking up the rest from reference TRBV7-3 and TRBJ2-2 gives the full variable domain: GAGVSQTPSNKVTEKGKYVELRCDPISGHTALYWYRQSLGQGPEFLIYFQGTGAADDSGLPNDRFFAVRPEGSVSTLKIQRTERGDSAVYLCASSLTLLGRTGELFFGEGSRLTVL.

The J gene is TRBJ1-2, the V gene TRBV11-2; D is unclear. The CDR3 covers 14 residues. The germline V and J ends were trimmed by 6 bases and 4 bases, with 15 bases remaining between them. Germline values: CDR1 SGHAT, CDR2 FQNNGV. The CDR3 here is CASRRLETRYGYTF. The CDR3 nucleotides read TGTGCCAGCAGGAGACTCGAGACCCGCTATGGCTACACCTTC. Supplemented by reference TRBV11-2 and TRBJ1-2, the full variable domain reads EAGVAQSPRYKIIEKRQSVAFWCNPISGHATLYWYQQILGQGPKLLIQFQNNGVVDDSQLPKDRFSAERLKGVDSTLKIQPAKLEDSAVYLCASRRLETRYGYTFGSGTRLTVV.

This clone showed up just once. The CDR3 is CASSLGGSGRARAYNEQFF. CDR3 coding DNA: TGCGCCAGCAGCTTGGGGGGTAGCGGGAGGGCCAGGGCCTACAATGAGCAGTTCTTC. The rearrangement uses TRBV5-1 and TRBJ2-1; 11 nucleotides align to TRBD2. This CDR3 has 19 residues. V was pared by 0 bases and J by 2 bases, with 10 bases of the junction left unmatched. Germline CDR1 and CDR2: SGHRS and YFSETQ.

The CDR3 bases are TGTGCCAGCAGCCTCCTTTTACTAGCGGGAGAGTCGAATGAGCAGTTCTTC. This codes for CASSLLLLAGESNEQFF. V and J are TRBV14 and TRBJ2-1; 11 nucleotides line up with TRBD2. Germline V lookup: CDR1 SGHDN, CDR2 FVKESK. The CDR3 length is 17 residues. Trimming cost V 4 bases and J 7 bases; bases outside gene matches: 12. The full variable domain, completed using reference TRBV14 and TRBJ2-1, is EAGVTQFPSHSVIEKGQTVTLRCDPISGHDNLYWYRRVMGKEIKFLLHFVKESKQDESGMPNNRFLAERTGGTYSTLKVQPAELEDSGVYFCASSLLLLAGESNEQFFGPGTRLTVL.

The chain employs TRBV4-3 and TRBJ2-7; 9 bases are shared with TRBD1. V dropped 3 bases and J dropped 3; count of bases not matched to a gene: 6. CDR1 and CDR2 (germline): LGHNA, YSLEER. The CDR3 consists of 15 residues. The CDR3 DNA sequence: TGCGCCAGCAGCCAGAGCGGGACAGGGCTCTACGAGCAGTACTTC. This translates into CASSQSGTGLYEQYF.